This paragraph reports one T cell receptor (beta chain). Its antigen has not been determined. Base qualities are missing; no much larger clone stands one base away. Via the germline V gene, CDR1 is SGHTA and CDR2 FQGNSA. Trimmed from V: 6 bases; trimmed from J: 5 bases; junction bases lacking a gene match: 12. Measured from the cysteine to the phenylalanine, the CDR3 is 16 residues long. This entry keeps only the CDR3 DNA: 48 bases, framed from base 1. Checkpoint therapy was initiated 14 to 28 days after autologous transplant, and ipilimumab was administered at 1 mg/kg intravenously on day 1 of selected weeks. The nivolumab dose was 3 mg/kg intravenously, delivered on day 1 of weeks 1, 4, 7, 10, and every two weeks through week 26. This was a Phase Ib clinical trial that tested ipilimumab plus nivolumab, given as combined checkpoint inhibition, for consolidation following autologous stem cell transplantation.

The data originate from a study of ipilimumab plus nivolumab after autologous stem cell transplantation (dated by TCRdb to about 2021). Looking at the study overall: The median number of doses that trial patients received was four or five for ipilimumab and fewer than ten for nivolumab. Patients in the myeloma cohort were either high-risk and transplant-naive or had relapsed within 3 years of a first autologous transplant. Patients in the trial were undergoing autologous transplant and had high-risk diffuse large B cell lymphoma, mature T cell lymphoma, or multiple myeloma. The intent-to-treat population of the trial was made up of under 40 patients.

Overall study outcomes, separate from this receptor: Per the authors, a biologic rationale for further study of the post-transplant checkpoint inhibition approach was offered by T cell receptor repertoire, regulatory T cell phenotype and gut microbiota profiles. The authors concluded that combined checkpoint inhibition appeared tolerable when used as consolidation after transplant.

Receptors were amplified or captured by the immunoSEQ multiplex PCR assay. TCRdb stores this immuneACCESS table with in-frame sequences only. Part of the clones is absent; in the studies checked, under half of the shortfall reflects unresolved V genes, and no reason is known for the rest. Within this sample are some 41,000 clones, with 92% of them counted one time only. Over 0.85% of the sample is held by the ten biggest clonotypes. The V and J genes are TRBV7-2 and TRBJ2-5, with 10 bases aligning to TRBD2. The source of this sequence is a male donor with multiple myeloma. Here the sequenced sample was PBMCs, taken in a trial of ipilimumab plus nivolumab as post-transplant consolidation. The CDR3 protein sequence reads: CASSQGSSGSWETQYF. Here is the DNA: TGTGCCAGCAGTCAGGGGTCTAGCGGGAGTTGGGAGACCCAGTACTTC.